What follows are 28 T cell receptor beta chains derived from one specimen sequenced in a study of blood T cell repertoires in COVID-19. Only in-frame clones appear in the TCRdb table, and some are missing; sequencing was by immunoSEQ multiplex PCR. The sample lists about 120,000 clones, 70% to 80% occurring once. The sequenced sample was peripheral blood. The receptor source for this set is a man between 45 and 60 years old with acute or convalescent COVID-19.

The V and J genes are TRBV3-1 (or the pseudogene TRBV3-2) and TRBJ1-3, with D hard to call. The CDR3 loop spans 14 amino acids. Trimming pared 4 bases from V and 4 bases from J, leaving 11 bases between. The germline V gene encodes CDR1 LGHDT and CDR2 YNNKEL (reference sequence). The CDR3 region is CASSPTVRGNTIYF. CDR3 in DNA: TGTGCCAGCAGCCCCACGGTGAGGGGAAACACCATATATTTT.

The CDR3 bases are TGTGCCAGTAGTATTGGTCAGAATAATTCACCCCTCCACTTT. It translates to CASSIGQNNSPLHF. The chain is built from TRBV19 and TRBJ1-6; D not certain. The CDR3 has 14 amino acids. Deletions cut 3 bases from V and 5 bases from J, with 8 bases between. Germline values: CDR1 LNHDA, CDR2 SQIVND (reference sequence).

The rearrangement links TRBV27 to TRBJ2-3, with D unresolved. The CDR3 is 14 amino acids. Deletions cut 2 bases from V and 3 bases from J, with 9 bases between. CDR1 and CDR2 from the germline V gene are MNHEY and SMNVEV (reference sequence). DNA of the CDR3: TGTGCCAGCAGTTTACAAGTGGCTACAGATACGCAGTATTTT. This sequence encodes CASSLQVATDTQYF.

V and J are TRBV13 and TRBJ2-3; TRBD1 agrees at 9 bases. From germline, CDR1 is PRHDT and CDR2 FYEKMQ (reference sequence). This CDR3 has 14 residues. The V gene end was trimmed by 3 bases and the J gene end by 5 bases; junction bases not matched to a gene: 3. The DNA of the CDR3 is TGTGCCAGCAGCTTGGGACAGGGAATAGATACGCAGTATTTT. This codes for CASSLGQGIDTQYF.

V is TRBV19 and J is TRBJ2-6; D gene uncertain. V was shortened by 4 bases and J by 0 bases, with 10 bases between the two germline ends. Germline V CDR1 and CDR2: LNHDA, SQIVND (reference sequence). This CDR3 has 16 amino acids. CDR3 protein: CASSTNLNSGANVLTF. CDR3 DNA sequence: TGTGCCAGTAGTACCAACTTGAACTCTGGGGCCAACGTCCTGACTTTC.

V usage is TRBV7-3 and J usage is TRBJ2-1; D is possibly TRBD1 (6 bases). V lost 3 bases to trimming and J lost 4 bases, with 7 bases between them. The CDR3 sequence is 13 residues long. CDR1 is SGHTA, CDR2 FQGTGA, per germline. CDR3 residues: CASSLTGYNEQFF. Written as DNA, the CDR3 is TGTGCCAGCAGCTTGACAGGATACAATGAGCAGTTCTTC.

V gene TRBV5-1 combines with J gene TRBJ2-5, with 7 bases matching TRBD1. The germline CDR1 and CDR2 sequences are SGHRS and YFSETQ. Trimming removed 4 bases from V and 0 bases from J; junction bases left unmatched: 6. This CDR3 region has 15 residues. The CDR3 region has the DNA TGCGCCAGCAGCGTCGGGACAGACAACCAAGAGACCCAGTACTTC. This gives the protein CASSVGTDNQETQYF. The variable domain in full, completed from reference TRBV5-1 and TRBJ2-5, reads KAGVTQTPRYLIKTRGQQVTLSCSPISGHRSVSWYQQTPGQGLQFLFEYFSETQRNKGNFPGRFSGRQFSNSRSEMNVSTLELGDSALYLCASSVGTDNQETQYFGPGTRLLVL.

The chain combines TRBV4-1 with TRBJ1-1, with a tentative D call TRBD1 (6 bases). V dropped 1 base and J dropped 4 bases, with 10 bases sitting between them. Germline V lookup: CDR1 MGHRA, CDR2 YSYEKL. The CDR3 has 14 residues. The CDR3 is CASSQGGRGTEAFF. CDR3 nucleotide sequence: TGCGCCAGCAGCCAAGGGGGCAGGGGCACTGAAGCTTTCTTT.

The gene calls are TRBV4-1 and TRBJ1-1; 8 nucleotides line up with TRBD1. V was pared by 3 bases and J by 5 bases, with 5 bases of the junction left unmatched. Germline V CDR1 and CDR2: MGHRA, YSYEKL. The length of the CDR3 is 14 residues. This CDR3 reads CASSQRYRGTEAFF. The CDR3 DNA is TGCGCCAGCAGCCAGAGATACAGGGGGACTGAAGCTTTCTTT.

This clone was seen only once. Here the CDR3 reads CASSQDPGGSTDTQYF. DNA for the CDR3: TGTGCCAGCAGCCAAGATCCTGGGGGGAGCACAGATACGCAGTATTTT. The chain combines TRBV3-1 (or the pseudogene TRBV3-2) with TRBJ2-3; TRBD2 is a possible D gene (6 bases). The CDR3 is 16 residues long. Germline CDR1 is LGHDT and CDR2 is YNNKEL (reference sequence). V gave up 0 bases and J gave up 0 bases, with 10 bases separating them.

V gene TRBV4-1 combines with J gene TRBJ1-1; 7 nucleotides match TRBD1. CDR1 MGHRA and CDR2 YSYEKL come from the germline V gene. The CDR3 spans 14 residues. Trimming cost V 1 base and J 1 base; bases outside gene matches: 0. Here the CDR3 DNA reads TGCGCCAGCAGCCAAGCAGGGGGGAACACTGAAGCTTTCTTT. Its protein product is CASSQAGGNTEAFF.

The rearrangement links TRBV5-1 to TRBJ2-1; TRBD2 matches at 14 bases. CDR3 length equals 16 residues. CDR1 and CDR2 from the germline V gene are SGHRS and YFSETQ. V lost 0 bases to trimming and J lost 9 bases; unmatched junction nucleotides: 5. The CDR3 here is CASSLGTSGRFSEQFF. DNA of the CDR3: TGCGCCAGCAGCTTGGGGACTAGCGGGAGGTTTTCTGAGCAGTTCTTC.

The chain carries TRBV6-1 and TRBJ1-5; no reliable D call. Germline loops: CDR1 MNHNS, CDR2 SASEGT. Trimming stripped 2 bases from V and 4 bases from J, with 15 bases between. This CDR3 region has 16 residues. The CDR3 DNA reads TGTGCCAGCAGTGAACCGGGAGGGCCACAAAATCAGCCCCAGCATTTT. Amino acid sequence: CASSEPGGPQNQPQHF.

The chain joins TRBV5-1 to TRBJ2-7; a possible D gene is TRBD1 (6 bases). CDR1 and CDR2 (germline): SGHRS, YFSETQ. This CDR3 comprises 17 residues. Trimming removed 7 bases from V and 5 bases from J, with 28 bases in between. The CDR3 DNA is TGCGCCAGCGGACCCGGGGAAACGACAGGACGTGGTAACGAGCAGTACTTC. This encodes CASGPGETTGRGNEQYF. The full variable domain, with the rest looked up from reference TRBV5-1 and TRBJ2-7, is KAGVTQTPRYLIKTRGQQVTLSCSPISGHRSVSWYQQTPGQGLQFLFEYFSETQRNKGNFPGRFSGRQFSNSRSEMNVSTLELGDSALYLCASGPGETTGRGNEQYFGPGTRLTVT.

The rearrangement joins TRBV7-8 to TRBJ2-3; 10 nucleotides align to TRBD2. Per germline, CDR1 SGHVS and CDR2 FQNEAQ. This CDR3 region has 16 residues. V trimming: 4 bases; J trimming: 0 bases; junction bases outside the gene matches: 4. CDR3 sequence: CASSWKLAGSTDTQYF. In DNA, the CDR3 is TGTGCCAGCAGCTGGAAACTAGCGGGAAGCACAGATACGCAGTATTTT. Full variable domain (remainder filled in from reference TRBV7-8 and TRBJ2-3): GAGVSQSPRYKVAKRGQDVALRCDPISGHVSLFWYQQALGQGPEFLTYFQNEAQLDKSGLPSDRFFAERPEGSVSTLKIQRTQQEDSAVYLCASSWKLAGSTDTQYFGPGTRLTVL.

Written as DNA, the CDR3 is TGCAGCGTAGCTGGGACAGGGGGAAATGAGCAGTTCTTC. Translated: CSVAGTGGNEQFF. This chain connects TRBV29-1 to TRBJ2-1, with 11 positions matching TRBD1. Germline CDR1 and CDR2: SQVTM and ANQGSEA. Losses at the gene ends were 6 bases for V and 7 bases for J; bases not matched to a gene: 5. The CDR3 runs to 13 residues.

V gene TRBV9 combines with J gene TRBJ2-7; TRBD1 aligns across 8 bases. V dropped 2 bases and J dropped 3; count of bases not matched to a gene: 7. The CDR3 length is 15 residues. The germline CDR1 and CDR2 sequences are SGDLS and YYNGEE. DNA for the CDR3: TGTGCCAGCAGCGTCGGGATAGGACAGGGCTACGAGCAGTACTTC. The encoded protein is CASSVGIGQGYEQYF.

This chain links TRBV12-3 or TRBV12-4 with TRBJ1-1; D possibly corresponds to TRBD1 (6 bases). This CDR3 has 12 residues. Trimming shortened V by 8 bases and J by 1 base, and 8 bases separated the two germline ends. The DNA for the CDR3 is TGTGCCAGCGTGACAGGGAACACTGAAGCTTTCTTT. It is translated as CASVTGNTEAFF.

This clone was counted a few times. The chain links TRBV6-5 to TRBJ2-3; weak D call: TRBD1 (5 bases). The CDR3 extends over 15 amino acids. Trimming left V 6 bases short and J 0 bases short, with 13 bases between. The germline V gene encodes CDR1 MNHEY and CDR2 SVGAGI. This CDR3 is CASSPRTYSTDTQYF. In DNA form, the CDR3 reads TGTGCCAGCAGCCCAAGGACATACAGCACAGATACGCAGTATTTT.

J is TRBJ2-3 and V is TRBV6-1, with unresolved D. This CDR3 contains 16 residues. The germline gives CDR1 MNHNS, CDR2 SASEGT. With 0 bases removed from V and 4 bases from J, the gap between germline ends came to 14 bases. DNA for the CDR3: TGTGCCAGCAGTGAAGCAATGGCCCCCGCCCCAGATACGCAGTATTTT. It encodes CASSEAMAPAPDTQYF.

The rearrangement links TRBV5-4 to TRBJ2-7; TRBD1 matches at 9 bases. J lost 2 bases, V lost 0 bases, and 0 bases had no gene match. From germline, CDR1 is SGHNT and CDR2 YYREEE (reference sequence). This CDR3 has 14 residues. The CDR3 nucleotides read TGTGCCAGCAGCTTGGGACAGGGGGCCTACGAGCAGTACTTC. This encodes CASSLGQGAYEQYF.

V and J are TRBV12-3 or TRBV12-4 and TRBJ2-1; a weak D match, TRBD2 (5 bases). V lost 4 bases to trimming and J lost 6 bases, with 7 bases between them. The CDR3 runs to 12 residues. The CDR3 region has the DNA TGTGCCAGCAGTTCGCGGGTCAATGAGCAGTTCTTC. Amino acid sequence: CASSSRVNEQFF.

This chain links TRBV5-8 with TRBJ1-5; no firm D call. Between the trimmed V and J ends, which lost 1 base and 7 bases, there was a span of 12 bases. Germline-derived CDR1 and CDR2 are SGHTS and YDEGEE. The CDR3 extends over 14 amino acids. The CDR3 nucleotides are TGTGCCAGCAGCTTGTTGGGCCCCCAACAGCCCCAGCATTTT. Translating gives CASSLLGPQQPQHF.

The chain couples TRBV6-5 to TRBJ2-1; maybe TRBD1 (6 bases). CDR3 size: 12 residues. The ends were cut back, 7 bases at V and 6 bases at J, with 10 bases in the middle. From germline, CDR1 is MNHEY and CDR2 SVGAGI. In DNA form, the CDR3 reads TGTGCCAGCAAATCGACAGGCAATGAGCAGTTCTTC. Translating it yields CASKSTGNEQFF.

In its sample, this clone was seen a few times. The chain uses TRBV7-3 and TRBJ2-7; a possible D gene is TRBD2 (5 bases). Germline V gene lookup returns CDR1 SGHTA and CDR2 FQGTGA. V was cut by 2 bases and J by 5 bases, with 13 bases left in between. The CDR3 consists of 14 residues. The CDR3 sequence is CASSLGGSGDEQYF. The CDR3 DNA sequence: TGTGCCAGCAGCTTAGGTGGAAGCGGCGACGAGCAGTACTTC.

The V and J genes are TRBV6-5 and TRBJ2-5, with TRBD1 matching 8 bases. The CDR3 contains 14 residues. Germline assignment: CDR1 MNHEY and CDR2 SVGAGI. V lost 4 bases and J lost 5; bases outside the gene matches: 6. The CDR3 DNA is TGTGCCAGCAGTTCAGGGACAGGCAGGGAGACCCAGTACTTC. As protein: CASSSGTGRETQYF.

The DNA for the CDR3 is TGTGCCATCAGTGAGTCGAAGGGACTAGCGGCCGGTCAGGAGACCCAGTACTTC. Protein product: CAISESKGLAAGQETQYF. V usage is TRBV10-3 and J usage is TRBJ2-5; the match to TRBD2 covers 11 bases. With V trimmed by 0 bases and J by 5 bases, 11 bases remained unmatched. Germline V gives CDR1 ENHRY, CDR2 SYGVKD. This CDR3 is 18 amino acids long.

This chain links TRBV15 with TRBJ1-2, with TRBD1 identical over 7 bases. The CDR3 spans 15 residues. V dropped 1 base and J dropped 4; count of bases not matched to a gene: 6. Germline V lookup: CDR1 LNHNV, CDR2 YYDKDF (reference sequence). The CDR3 nucleotides are TGTGCCACCAGCAGAGCACCAGGGGGAACCTATGGCTACACCTTC. This encodes CATSRAPGGTYGYTF.